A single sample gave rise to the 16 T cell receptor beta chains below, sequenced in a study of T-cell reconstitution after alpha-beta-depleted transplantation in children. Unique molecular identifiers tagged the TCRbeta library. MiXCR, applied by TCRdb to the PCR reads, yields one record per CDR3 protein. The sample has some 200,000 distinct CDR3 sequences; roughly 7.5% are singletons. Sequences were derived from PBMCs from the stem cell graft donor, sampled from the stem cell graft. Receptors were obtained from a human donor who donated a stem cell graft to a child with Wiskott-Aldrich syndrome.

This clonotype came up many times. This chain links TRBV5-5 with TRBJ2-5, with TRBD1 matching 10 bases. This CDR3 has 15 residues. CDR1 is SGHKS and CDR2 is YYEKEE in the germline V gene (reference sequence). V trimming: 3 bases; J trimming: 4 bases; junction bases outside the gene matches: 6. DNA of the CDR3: TGTGCCAGCAGCTCCCACCGGGACAGGGGAGAGACCCAGTACTTC. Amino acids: CASSSHRDRGETQYF. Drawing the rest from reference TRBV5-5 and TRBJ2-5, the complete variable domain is DAGVTQSPTHLIKTRGQQVTLRCSPISGHKSVSWYQQVLGQGPQFIFQYYEKEERGRGNFPDRFSARQFPNYSSELNVNALLLGDSALYLCASSSHRDRGETQYFGPGTRLLVL.

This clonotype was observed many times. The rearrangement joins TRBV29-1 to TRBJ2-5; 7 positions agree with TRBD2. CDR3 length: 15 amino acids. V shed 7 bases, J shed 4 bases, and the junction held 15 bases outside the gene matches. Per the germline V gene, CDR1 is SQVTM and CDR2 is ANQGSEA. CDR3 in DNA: TGCAGCGCCGAAAGTGGGAGGGCCGTTATAGAGACCCAGTACTTC. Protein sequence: CSAESGRAVIETQYF.

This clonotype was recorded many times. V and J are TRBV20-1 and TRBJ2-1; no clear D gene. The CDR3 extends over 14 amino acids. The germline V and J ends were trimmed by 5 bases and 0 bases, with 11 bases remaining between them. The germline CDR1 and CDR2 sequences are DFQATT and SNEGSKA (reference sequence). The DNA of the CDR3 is TGCAGTGCTCCCACTTGGAGCTCCTACAATGAGCAGTTCTTC. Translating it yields CSAPTWSSYNEQFF.

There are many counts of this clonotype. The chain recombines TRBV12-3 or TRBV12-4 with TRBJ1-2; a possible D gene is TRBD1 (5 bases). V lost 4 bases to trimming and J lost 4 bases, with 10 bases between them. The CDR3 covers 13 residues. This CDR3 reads CASSYGAPYGYTF. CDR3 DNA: TGTGCCAGCAGTTACGGGGCTCCCTATGGCTACACCTTC.

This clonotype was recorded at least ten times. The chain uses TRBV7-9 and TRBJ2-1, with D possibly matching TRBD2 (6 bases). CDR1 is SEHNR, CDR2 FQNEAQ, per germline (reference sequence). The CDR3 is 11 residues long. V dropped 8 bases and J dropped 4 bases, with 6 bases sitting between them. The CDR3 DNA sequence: TGTGCCAGCGGGACTTACAATGAGCAGTTCTTC. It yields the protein CASGTYNEQFF.

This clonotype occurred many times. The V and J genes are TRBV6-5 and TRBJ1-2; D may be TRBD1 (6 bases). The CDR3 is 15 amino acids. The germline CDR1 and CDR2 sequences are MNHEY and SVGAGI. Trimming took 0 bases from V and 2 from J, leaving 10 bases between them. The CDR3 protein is CASSYSSRGNYGYTF. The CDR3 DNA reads TGTGCCAGCAGTTACTCGAGCAGGGGCAACTATGGCTACACCTTC.

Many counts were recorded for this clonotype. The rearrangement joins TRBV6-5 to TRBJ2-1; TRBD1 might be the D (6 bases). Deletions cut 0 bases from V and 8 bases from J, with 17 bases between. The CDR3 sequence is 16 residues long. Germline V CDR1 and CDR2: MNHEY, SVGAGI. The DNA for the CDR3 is TGTGCCAGCAGTTACTCGAGTTTCGTCAGGGGCTATGAGCAGTTCTTC. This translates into CASSYSSFVRGYEQFF.

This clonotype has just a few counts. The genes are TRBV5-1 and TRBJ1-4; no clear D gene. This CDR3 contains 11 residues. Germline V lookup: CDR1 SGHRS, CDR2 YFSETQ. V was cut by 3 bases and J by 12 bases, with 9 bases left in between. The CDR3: CASSWAPELFF. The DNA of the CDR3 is TGCGCCAGCAGCTGGGCCCCGGAACTGTTTTTT.

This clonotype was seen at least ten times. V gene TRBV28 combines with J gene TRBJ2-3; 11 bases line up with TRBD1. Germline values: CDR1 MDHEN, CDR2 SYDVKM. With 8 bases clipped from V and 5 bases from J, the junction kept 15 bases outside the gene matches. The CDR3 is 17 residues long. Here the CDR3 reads CASFARTGGGGGDTQYF. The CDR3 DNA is TGTGCCAGCTTCGCGAGGACAGGGGGCGGAGGAGGAGATACGCAGTATTTT. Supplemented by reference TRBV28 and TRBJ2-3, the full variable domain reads DVKVTQSSRYLVKRTGEKVFLECVQDMDHENMFWYRQDPGLGLRLIYFSYDVKMKEKGDIPEGYSVSREKKERFSLILESASTNQTSMYLCASFARTGGGGGDTQYFGPGTRLTVL.

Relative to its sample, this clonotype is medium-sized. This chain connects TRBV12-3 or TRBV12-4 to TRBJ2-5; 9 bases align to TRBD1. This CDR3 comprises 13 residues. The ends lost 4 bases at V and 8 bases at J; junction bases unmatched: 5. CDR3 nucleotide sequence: TGTGCCAGCAGTTCTGGGACAGGGAGAACCCAGTACTTC. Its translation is CASSSGTGRTQYF.

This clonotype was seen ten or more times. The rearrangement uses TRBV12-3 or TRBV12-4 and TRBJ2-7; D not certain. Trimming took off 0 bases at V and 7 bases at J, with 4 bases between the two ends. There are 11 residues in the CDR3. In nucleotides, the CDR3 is TGTGCCAGCAGTTTAGCGGGGGAGCAGTACTTC. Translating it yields CASSLAGEQYF.

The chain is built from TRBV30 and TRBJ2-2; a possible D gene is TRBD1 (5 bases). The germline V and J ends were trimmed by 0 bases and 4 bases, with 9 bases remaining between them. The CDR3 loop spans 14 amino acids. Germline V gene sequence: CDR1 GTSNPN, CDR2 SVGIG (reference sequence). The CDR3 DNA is TGTGCCTGGAGTGTAGGGGTAGGCACCGGGGAGCTGTTTTTT. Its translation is CAWSVGVGTGELFF.

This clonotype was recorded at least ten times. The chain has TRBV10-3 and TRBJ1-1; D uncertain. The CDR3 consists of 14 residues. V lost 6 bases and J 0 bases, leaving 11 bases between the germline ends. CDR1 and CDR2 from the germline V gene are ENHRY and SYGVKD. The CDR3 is CAIRTHTMNTEAFF. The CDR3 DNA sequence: TGTGCCATCAGGACCCATACTATGAACACTGAAGCTTTCTTT.

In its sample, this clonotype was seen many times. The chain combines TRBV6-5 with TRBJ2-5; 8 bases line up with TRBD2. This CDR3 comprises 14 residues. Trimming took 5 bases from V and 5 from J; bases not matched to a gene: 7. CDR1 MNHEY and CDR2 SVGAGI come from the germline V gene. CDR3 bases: TGTGCCAGCAGTCCGGGGACTAGTCTGGAGACCCAGTACTTC. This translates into CASSPGTSLETQYF.

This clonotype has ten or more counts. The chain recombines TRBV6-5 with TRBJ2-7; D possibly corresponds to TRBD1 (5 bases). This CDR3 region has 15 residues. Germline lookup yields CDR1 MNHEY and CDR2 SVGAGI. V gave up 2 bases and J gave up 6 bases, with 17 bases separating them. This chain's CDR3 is CASSYTQAQGTEQYF. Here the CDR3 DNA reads TGTGCCAGCAGTTACACCCAGGCCCAGGGAACCGAGCAGTACTTC.

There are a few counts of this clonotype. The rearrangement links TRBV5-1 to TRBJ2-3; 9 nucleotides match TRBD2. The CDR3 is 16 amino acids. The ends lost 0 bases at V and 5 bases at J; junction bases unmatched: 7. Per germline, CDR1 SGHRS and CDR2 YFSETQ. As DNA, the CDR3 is TGCGCCAGCAGCTTGGAAGTTGCGGGGGGGAAAGATACGCAGTATTTT. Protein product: CASSLEVAGGKDTQYF.